The entry below gives a single TCR beta chain sequence along with its context. The data belong to a study of cytomegalovirus exposure and HLA in healthy donors. Across the whole study: Most donors, roughly 84% of a few hundred genotyped, fell in the Caucasian-associated ancestry cluster.

PCR primers comprised 60 Vbeta and 13 Jbeta primers. Clones were read by immunoSEQ multiplex PCR, and TCRdb kept only the in-frame ones, dropping some. The sample carries 200,000 to 250,000 clones, approximately 83% recorded once. Although they were nominally healthy when sampled, donors likely had unrecorded immune exposures. The CDR3 has 17 residues. V shed 0 bases and J 3 bases; nucleotides not matched to a gene: 8. CDR1 is LGHNA and CDR2 is YNFKEQ in the germline V gene. The chain has TRBV4-2 and TRBJ2-7, with TRBD2 identical over 10 bases. The receptor comes from a boy aged 2 to 10 in good health and CMV-seronegative. The sequenced sample was PBMCs. The CDR3 protein is CASSQDETSGAFYEQYF. CDR3 DNA sequence: TGTGCCAGCAGCCAAGATGAAACTAGCGGGGCTTTCTACGAGCAGTACTTC.